These T cell receptor beta chains were read from a single sample in a study of regulatory T cells in long-lasting Graves disease. TCRdb redid the calling of the multiplex PCR reads with MiXCR, one entry per CDR3 protein. The sample records hundreds of thousands of distinct CDR3 sequences, roughly 21% being singletons. Material: peripheral blood mononuclear cells (PBMCs), obtained when the disease was refractory, from a patient treated with antithyroid drugs. All receptors come from a female donor with Graves disease. CDR3s include the opening cysteine and the closing phenylalanine or tryptophan. The D gene is left open where the match is weak. Clone size appears in some rows only: once, few, many, or a class for an expanded clone.

V	D	size	J	length	DNA	CDR3
TRBV28	TRBD1	few	TRBJ1-1	13	TGTGCCAGCAGGCACAGGGGTATCACTGAAGCTTTCTTT	CASRHRGITEAFF
TRBV27	TRBD1	many	TRBJ2-7	14	TGTGCCAGCAGTTTCTACAGGACAGGGCACGAGCAGTACTTC	CASSFYRTGHEQYF
TRBV5-5	.	.	TRBJ2-2	15	TGTGCCAGCAGAAGTTACAACGCGAACACCGGGGAGCTGTTTTTT	CASRSYNANTGELFF
TRBV11-2	TRBD2	many	TRBJ2-5	14	TGTGCCAGCAGCTTTTATGCGGGGGGCGAGACCCAGTACTTC	CASSFYAGGETQYF
TRBV11-2	TRBD1	.	TRBJ1-1	14	TGTGCCAGCAGACGTATCCAGGGGGCGACTGAAGCTTTCTTT	CASRRIQGATEAFF
TRBV29-1	.	few	TRBJ2-5	14	TGCAGCGTTGTGAGTTTAACCTTCCAAGAGACCCAGTACTTC	CSVVSLTFQETQYF
TRBV30	TRBD2	many	TRBJ2-5	14	TGTGCCTTGAGACTAGCGGGGATACAAGAGACCCAGTACTTC	CALRLAGIQETQYF
TRBV19	.	.	TRBJ1-2	12	TGTGCCAGTAGTTGGGCAGCTGATGGCTACACCTTC	CASSWAADGYTF
TRBV19	.	many	TRBJ2-7	13	TGTGCCAGCTCCAGGGACGAGGAAGACGAGCAGTACTTC	CASSRDEEDEQYF
TRBV12-3/TRBV12-4	.	many	TRBJ1-5	13	TGTGCCAGCAAGGAAGGGCTCGGTCAGCCCCAGCATTTT	CASKEGLGQPQHF
TRBV29-1	.	many	TRBJ2-7	12	TGCAGCGTTGAAGTAGGTGGCTACGAGCAGTACTTC	CSVEVGGYEQYF
TRBV20-1	.	few	TRBJ2-7	14	TGCAGTGCTCATTCAAGGAAGAGCTCCTACGAGCAGTACTTC	CSAHSRKSSYEQYF
TRBV7-8	.	many	TRBJ2-7	14	TGTGCCAGCAGCTACGGCGGGACAGCCTACGAGCAGTACTTC	CASSYGGTAYEQYF
TRBV7-9	.	many	TRBJ1-4	15	TGTGCCAGCAGCTTAGAAGGGACAACTAATGAAAAACTGTTTTTT	CASSLEGTTNEKLFF